This T cell receptor beta chain was observed in a study of cytomegalovirus exposure and HLA in healthy donors. Whole-study context: Prior work identified about 120 million unique TCR beta sequences in 150 million to 200 million T cells.

Findings of the study overall: A later analysis found common viral pathogens apparently linked to several of the most significant clusters. A prior analysis recorded that most TCR beta V segments were productive about 90% or about 30% of the time.

A remark on this clone: The antigen remains unidentified.

With 60 Vbeta and 13 Jbeta primers, the PCR was carried out. Assay used: immunoSEQ multiplex PCR; TCRdb lists only in-frame clones, some missing. With over 100,000 clones in the sample, the ten largest clones hold approximately 6.8%. The source of this sequence is a man aged 40-50 years in good health and CMV-seropositive. Material: PBMCs.

CDR3 amino acids: CASSLRQGSIYTF. DNA for the CDR3: TGTGCCAGCAGTTTAAGGCAGGGTAGTATCTACACCTTC. The chain combines TRBV28 with TRBJ1-2; tentatively, D is TRBD1 (5 bases). The CDR3 runs 13 residues. V was pared by 2 bases and J by 10 bases, with 14 bases between. Germline CDR1 reads MDHEN; CDR2 reads SYDVKM.